This T cell receptor (beta chain) was obtained from a study of CD8 T cells in ankylosing spondylitis. CDR1 and CDR2 from the germline V gene are SGHVS and FNYEAQ. Trimming took 6 bases from V and 6 from J, leaving 21 bases between them. The CDR3 is 15 amino acids. Each CDR3 protein gets one entry after TCRdb re-called the 5' RACE reads with MiXCR. The data hold 100,000 to 150,000 distinct CDR3 sequences, with around 9.3% observed a single time. This clonotype was counted once. Its antigen is unidentified. Since a much larger clone is just one base distant, this may be a read error. General observations from the study: The disease-linked clones had a CD8+ phenotype and low blood frequencies.

The V call is TRBV7-6, the J call TRBJ2-7; D call uncertain. Sequencing was performed on blood, either unsorted or a sorted T cell fraction (not recorded which). The clonotype was recovered from a male donor with ankylosing spondylitis or in good health (not recorded which). The DNA for the CDR3 is TGTGCCAGCAGGTTGTCGGGTTTTGGCCCCTGCGAGCAGTACTTC. It encodes CASRLSGFGPCEQYF.